The clone carrying this TCR beta chain came up a few times. The target antigen is unknown. This sample was taken from a study of blood T cells in healthy people across ages. Primed by a sample-barcoded 5' primer and a J-beta primer mix, a second PCR proceeded for 7 to 11 cycles. Every cDNA molecule bore a tag from a template-switch adaptor containing 12 random nucleotides. TCRdb independently ran MiXCR on the 5' RACE reads; one entry per CDR3 protein. The sample consists of roughly 730,000 distinct CDR3 sequences, 56% of them appearing once. CDR1 is PRHDT, CDR2 FYEKMQ, per germline (reference sequence). The ends lost 5 bases at V and 7 bases at J; junction bases unmatched: 11. The CDR3 spans 15 residues. Study-level results: Diversity of TCR beta per million T cells declined in a roughly linear way with age.

The donors, aged roughly 6 to 95, were healthy Caucasians from Russia. Samples each had at least 6 micrograms of total RNA extracted. The chain has TRBV13 and TRBJ1-2; 9 bases are a match to TRBD1. This receptor was obtained from a middle-aged man in good health. What was sequenced was blood. CDR3 DNA sequence: TGTGCCAGCAGCACGAGGGACAGGGTGGGTAGTGGCTACACCTTC. Its translation is CASSTRDRVGSGYTF.